The 23 T cell receptor beta chains given below trace back to one sample, sequenced in a study of T cells in localized non-small cell lung cancer. Assay: immunoSEQ multiplex PCR; the TCRdb copy retains only in-frame clones and omits some. The sample includes approximately 33,000 clones, 87% of them seen just once. The sample in question was peripheral blood, obtained before any cancer treatment. The source is a woman aged 35 to 75 with stage I lung adenocarcinoma.

The J gene is TRBJ2-1, the V gene TRBV6-4; 14 bases agree with TRBD2. The CDR3 is 13 residues long. In germline, CDR1 is MRHNA, CDR2 SNTAGT. V was pared by 6 bases and J by 8 bases, with 0 bases of the junction left unmatched. Here the CDR3 reads CASRGLAGDEQFF. DNA for the CDR3: TGTGCCAGCAGGGGACTAGCGGGGGATGAGCAGTTCTTC.

The J gene is TRBJ2-7, the V gene TRBV2; 7 nucleotides align to TRBD1. This CDR3 is 13 amino acids long. Trimming at V came to 9 bases and at J to 3 bases, leaving 8 bases not matched to a gene. The germline CDR1 and CDR2 sequences are SNHLY and FYNNEI. The CDR3 bases are TGTGCCAGTAGACAAGACAGGGACTACGAGCAGTACTTC. Translation gives CASRQDRDYEQYF.

DNA of the CDR3: TGTGCCAGCAGTGAAGGGGCTACCGCCTACAATGAGCAGTTCTTC. It codes for CASSEGATAYNEQFF. The rearrangement links TRBV6-1 to TRBJ2-1; D gene ambiguous. V lost 1 base to trimming and J lost 2 bases, with 9 bases between them. The germline V gene encodes CDR1 MNHNS and CDR2 SASEGT. The CDR3 runs to 15 residues.

The J gene is TRBJ2-2, the V gene TRBV10-1; possibly TRBD2 for D (6 bases). V gave up 0 bases and J gave up 8 bases, with 13 bases separating them. Germline lookup yields CDR1 WNHNN and CDR2 SYGVQD (reference sequence). CDR3 size: 15 residues. CDR3 in amino acids: CASSESGPGGGELFF. The CDR3 DNA is TGCGCCAGCAGTGAGTCCGGTCCAGGAGGGGGGGAGCTGTTTTTT.

The chain couples TRBV7-9 to TRBJ2-7, with TRBD2 matching 7 bases. The trim removed 3 bases at V and 2 bases at J, leaving 7 bases unmatched. This CDR3 contains 15 residues. CDR1 is SEHNR and CDR2 is FQNEAQ in the germline V gene (reference sequence). In DNA, the CDR3 is TGTGCCAGCAGCTTCATACCAGGGACTACCTACGAGCAGTACTTC. This gives the protein CASSFIPGTTYEQYF.

The chain combines TRBV19 with TRBJ1-5, with TRBD1 identical over 9 bases. This CDR3 is 16 amino acids long. V shed 8 bases and J 2 bases; nucleotides not matched to a gene: 10. From germline, CDR1 is LNHDA and CDR2 SQIVND (reference sequence). The CDR3 sequence is CASQTPWTGGNQPQHF. The CDR3 DNA sequence: TGTGCCAGTCAGACACCTTGGACAGGGGGCAATCAGCCCCAGCATTTT.

The chain is built from TRBV6-6 and TRBJ1-4, with 9 nucleotides matching TRBD1. With 6 bases clipped from V and 8 bases from J, the junction kept 10 bases outside the gene matches. Germline CDR1 is MNHNY and CDR2 is SVGAGI (reference sequence). The CDR3 is 15 amino acids. Here the CDR3 reads CASSRAGTGSEKLFF. The CDR3 bases are TGTGCCAGCAGCCGGGCCGGGACAGGGTCCGAAAAACTGTTTTTT.

The rearrangement joins TRBV2 to TRBJ2-7; D is unclear. The germline gives CDR1 SNHLY, CDR2 FYNNEI. The CDR3 is 12 amino acids. The V and J ends lost 4 bases and 3 bases respectively, with 7 bases between them. CDR3 residues: CASSGDSYEQYF. CDR3 sequence (DNA): TGTGCCAGCAGTGGGGATAGCTACGAGCAGTACTTC.

The CDR3 region is CASSLRGPPYEQYF. Here the CDR3 DNA reads TGTGCCAGCAGCCTCAGGGGACCCCCCTACGAGCAGTACTTC. The V gene is TRBV7-9, the J gene TRBJ2-7; D may be TRBD1 (6 bases). The CDR3 is 14 amino acids. V gave up 5 bases and J gave up 2 bases, with 13 bases separating them. In germline, CDR1 is SEHNR, CDR2 FQNEAQ (reference sequence). The full variable domain, its missing parts supplied by reference TRBV7-9 and TRBJ2-7, is DTGVSQNPRHKITKRGQNVTFRCDPISEHNRLYWYRQTLGQGPEFLTYFQNEAQLEKSRLLSDRFSAERPKGSFSTLEIQRTEQGDSAMYLCASSLRGPPYEQYFGPGTRLTVT.

The chain joins TRBV28 to TRBJ1-2; TRBD1 matches 10 bases. V trimming: 6 bases; J trimming: 8 bases; junction bases outside the gene matches: 9. This CDR3 comprises 14 residues. Germline lookup yields CDR1 MDHEN and CDR2 SYDVKM. The CDR3 spells CASRTGTGAIGYTF. The CDR3 DNA is TGTGCCAGCAGAACCGGGACAGGGGCTATAGGCTACACCTTC.

The rearrangement joins TRBV28 to TRBJ2-1, with D possibly matching TRBD1 (6 bases). This CDR3 is 15 amino acids long. The V end was cut by 6 bases, the J end by 5 bases, with 17 bases between. Germline assignment: CDR1 MDHEN and CDR2 SYDVKM. CDR3 sequence reads: CASRHYREGNNEQFF. In nucleotides, the CDR3 is TGTGCCAGCAGACATTACAGGGAAGGTAACAATGAGCAGTTCTTC.

The chain combines TRBV4-1 with TRBJ2-3; 7 positions agree with TRBD2. J gave up 0 bases and V 1 base, and 1 base lay outside the gene matches. This CDR3 comprises 15 residues. The germline V gene encodes CDR1 MGHRA and CDR2 YSYEKL. DNA of the CDR3: TGCGCCAGCAGCCAAGCGGGGGGAAGCACAGATACGCAGTATTTT. Protein sequence: CASSQAGGSTDTQYF.

The V and J genes are TRBV6-1 and TRBJ2-2, with D maybe TRBD2 (5 bases). Trimming took off 6 bases at V and 1 base at J, with 12 bases between the two ends. The germline V gene encodes CDR1 MNHNS and CDR2 SASEGT. CDR3 length: 15 amino acids. CDR3 coding DNA: TGTGCCAGCAGGGGGAGATTCAAGAACACCGGGGAGCTGTTTTTT. Translating it yields CASRGRFKNTGELFF.

The genes are TRBV5-4 and TRBJ1-4; no clear D gene. The CDR3 has 14 residues. Germline V CDR1 and CDR2: SGHNT, YYREEE (reference sequence). V dropped 4 bases and J dropped 6 bases, with 13 bases sitting between them. The CDR3 spells CASSPTTDHEKLFF. The DNA for the CDR3 is TGTGCCAGCAGCCCGACAACGGATCATGAAAAACTGTTTTTT.

CDR3 DNA: TGTGCCAGCAAAGTTAGCAGGGGTGGCAATTCACCCCTCCACTTT. Encoded protein: CASKVSRGGNSPLHF. This sequence joins TRBV28 and TRBJ1-6; D may be TRBD1 (6 bases). Per germline, CDR1 MDHEN and CDR2 SYDVKM. V lost 7 bases to trimming and J lost 7 bases, with 17 bases between them. This CDR3 is built from 15 residues.

The chain couples TRBV10-1 to TRBJ2-1; D possibly uses TRBD1 or TRBD2 (5 bases each). The V gene lost 5 bases and the J gene lost 6 bases, with 8 bases spanning the gap. CDR3 size: 12 residues. The germline gives CDR1 WNHNN, CDR2 SYGVQD (reference sequence). The CDR3 reads CASSRDGNEQFF. CDR3 in DNA: TGCGCCAGCAGTCGGGACGGCAATGAGCAGTTCTTC.

The genes are TRBV12-5 and TRBJ2-2, with D perhaps matching TRBD1 (6 bases). With 0 bases removed from V and 2 bases from J, the gap between germline ends came to 13 bases. CDR1 is LGHNT, CDR2 FRNRAP, per germline. This CDR3 region has 17 residues. The chain's CDR3 is CASGLVRTADNTGELFF. CDR3 DNA sequence: TGTGCTAGTGGTTTGGTACGGACAGCCGACAACACCGGGGAGCTGTTTTTT.

This rearrangement joins TRBV15 to TRBJ2-7; D might be TRBD1 (5 bases). Germline CDR1 and CDR2: LNHNV and YYDKDF (reference sequence). The V and J ends lost 0 bases and 0 bases respectively, with 9 bases between them. This CDR3 has 15 residues. CDR3 sequence (DNA): TGTGCCACCAGCAGAGATCAGGGCTCCTCCTACGAGCAGTACTTC. This gives the protein CATSRDQGSSYEQYF.

This clone was observed a single time. V and J are TRBV4-3 and TRBJ1-1; TRBD1 might be the D (5 bases). This CDR3 is built from 18 residues. The germline V gene has CDR1 LGHNA and CDR2 YSLEER. Trimming cost V 0 bases and J 1 base, with 18 bases left between them. CDR3 region: CASSQDFDPGPSNTEAFF. DNA of the CDR3: TGCGCCAGCAGCCAAGATTTCGATCCGGGACCTTCGAACACTGAAGCTTTCTTT.

The V call is TRBV5-1, the J call TRBJ2-5; D may correspond to TRBD1 or TRBD2 (5 bases each). Germline CDR1 reads SGHRS; CDR2 reads YFSETQ. This CDR3 contains 15 residues. With 1 base removed from V and 4 bases from J, the gap between germline ends came to 14 bases. The CDR3 loop is CASSLRDPGGETQYF. In DNA, the CDR3 is TGCGCCAGCAGCTTGCGGGACCCTGGAGGAGAGACCCAGTACTTC.

V gene TRBV7-9 combines with J gene TRBJ2-3; D is perhaps TRBD1 (8 bases). Germline loops: CDR1 SEHNR, CDR2 FQNEAQ (reference sequence). This CDR3 spans 15 amino acids. V was shortened by 5 bases and J by 3 bases, with 15 bases between the two germline ends. CDR3 nucleotide sequence: TGTGCCAGCAGCCCGTACAGGGGGGGAACAGATACGCAGTATTTT. This translates into CASSPYRGGTDTQYF.

The chain combines TRBV7-8 with TRBJ2-5; D is perhaps TRBD1 (6 bases). CDR1 SGHVS and CDR2 FQNEAQ come from the germline V gene. The CDR3 sequence is 16 residues long. V lost 1 base and J lost 1, with 13 bases in between. The CDR3 nucleotides are TGTGCCAGCAGCTTAGTCGAAACAGGGCGCCAAGAGACCCAGTACTTC. It specifies CASSLVETGRQETQYF.

The V gene is TRBV5-1, the J gene TRBJ2-1; D may be TRBD2 (6 bases). V was shortened by 7 bases and J by 0 bases, with 11 bases between the two germline ends. The CDR3 runs to 14 residues. Germline CDR1 reads SGHRS; CDR2 reads YFSETQ. CDR3 in amino acids: CASGTWSSYNEQFF. CDR3 coding DNA: TGCGCCAGCGGGACTTGGAGCTCCTACAATGAGCAGTTCTTC.